Here is one TCR beta chain with its context. Its antigen is undetermined. CDR1 and CDR2 (germline): KGHSH, LQKENI. This CDR3 region has 15 residues. The J segment lost 8 bases and the V segment lost 2 bases, leaving 9 bases of the junction unmatched. This entry is derived from a study of cytomegalovirus exposure and HLA in healthy donors. Study context: Per a later analysis, the approximately 600 first-cohort and under 150 validation repertoires shared one platform.

This table comes from immunoSEQ multiplex PCR, and its TCRdb copy is limited to in-frame clones, with some not included. The profile shows roughly 260,000 clones, nearly 90% of them singletons. Findings of the study overall: According to a subsequent analysis, TCR clusters from the first cohort were inclined to appear together in the roughly 130 validation repertoires.

The TCR was taken from a woman under 30 in good health and CMV-seronegative. This chain joins TRBV18 and TRBJ1-2; 9 positions agree with TRBD1. The sequenced material came from PBMCs. The CDR3 region has the DNA TGTGCCAGCTCACCAACCCGGACAGGGGCGGAAGGCTACACCTTC. Its translation is CASSPTRTGAEGYTF.